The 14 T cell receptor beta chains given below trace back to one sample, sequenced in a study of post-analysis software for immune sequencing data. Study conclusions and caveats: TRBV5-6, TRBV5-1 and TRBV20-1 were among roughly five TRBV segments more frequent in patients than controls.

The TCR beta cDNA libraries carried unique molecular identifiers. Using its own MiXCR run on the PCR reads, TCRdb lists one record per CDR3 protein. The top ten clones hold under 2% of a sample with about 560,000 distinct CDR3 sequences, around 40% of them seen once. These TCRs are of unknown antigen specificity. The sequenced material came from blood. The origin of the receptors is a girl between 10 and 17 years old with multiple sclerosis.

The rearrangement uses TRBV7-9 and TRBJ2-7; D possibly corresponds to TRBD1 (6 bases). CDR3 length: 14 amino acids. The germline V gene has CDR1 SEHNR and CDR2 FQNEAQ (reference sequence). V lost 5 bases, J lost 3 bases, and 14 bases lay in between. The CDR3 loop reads CASSPTGIYYEQYF. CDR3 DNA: TGTGCCAGCAGCCCGACAGGAATTTACTACGAGCAGTACTTC.

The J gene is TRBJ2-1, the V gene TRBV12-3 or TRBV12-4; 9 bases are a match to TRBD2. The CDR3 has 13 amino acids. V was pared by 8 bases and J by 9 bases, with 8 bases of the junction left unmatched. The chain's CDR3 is CASGPSGKGEQFF. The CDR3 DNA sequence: TGTGCCAGCGGGCCTAGCGGGAAGGGTGAGCAGTTCTTC.

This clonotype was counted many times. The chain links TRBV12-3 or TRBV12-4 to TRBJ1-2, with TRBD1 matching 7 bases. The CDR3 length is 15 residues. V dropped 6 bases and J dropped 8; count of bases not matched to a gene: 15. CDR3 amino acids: CASRTRAVPQGGYTF. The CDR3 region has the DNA TGTGCCAGCAGGACTAGGGCAGTCCCACAGGGGGGCTACACCTTC.

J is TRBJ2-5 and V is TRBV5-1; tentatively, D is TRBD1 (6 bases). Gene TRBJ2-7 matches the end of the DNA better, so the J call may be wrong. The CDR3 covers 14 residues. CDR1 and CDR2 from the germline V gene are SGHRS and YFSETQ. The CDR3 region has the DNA TGCGCCAGCAGCTTACAGGGCTCTCCCTACGAGCAGTACTTC. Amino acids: CASSLQGSPYEQYF.

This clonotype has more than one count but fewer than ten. The CDR3 DNA is TGTGCCAGCAGTCGCGGGCAGGGGTTCAGTGCTGGCTACACCTTC. Its protein is CASSRGQGFSAGYTF. The chain uses TRBV7-3 and TRBJ1-2; maybe TRBD1 (6 bases). V lost 6 bases and J 7 bases, leaving 21 bases between the germline ends. CDR3 length: 15 residues. Germline CDR1 reads SGHTA; CDR2 reads FQGTGA.

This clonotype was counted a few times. The CDR3 DNA follows: TGTGCCACCAGTGACGGGGTCGGATCAAGCTCCTACAATGAGCAGTTCTTC. As protein: CATSDGVGSSSYNEQFF. J is TRBJ2-1 and V is TRBV24-1; possible D gene TRBD2, 5 bases. This CDR3 spans 17 amino acids. In germline, CDR1 is KGHDR, CDR2 SFDVKD. The V end was cut by 4 bases, the J end by 0 bases, with 15 bases between.

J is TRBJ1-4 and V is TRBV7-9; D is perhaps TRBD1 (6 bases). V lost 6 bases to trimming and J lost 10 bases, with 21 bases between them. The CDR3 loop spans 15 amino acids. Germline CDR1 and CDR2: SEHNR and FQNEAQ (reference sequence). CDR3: CASSRTGTKGGKLFF. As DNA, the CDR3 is TGTGCCAGCAGTCGTACCGGGACAAAGGGCGGAAAACTGTTTTTT.

The CDR3 DNA reads as TGTGCCACCAGTGATTTCCGACAGGGGCCCCAAGAGACCCAGTACTTC. Its protein product is CATSDFRQGPQETQYF. This chain connects TRBV24-1 to TRBJ2-5; 8 positions match TRBD1. J lost 1 base, V lost 1 base, and 4 bases had no gene match. Germline lookup yields CDR1 KGHDR and CDR2 SFDVKD. The CDR3 runs 16 residues.

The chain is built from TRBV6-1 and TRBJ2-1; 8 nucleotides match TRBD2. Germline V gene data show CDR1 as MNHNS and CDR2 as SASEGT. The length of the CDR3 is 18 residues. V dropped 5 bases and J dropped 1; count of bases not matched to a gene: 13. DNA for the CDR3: TGTGCCAGCAGTCCCCGGGGTAGCGGGGCCACTTCCTACAATGAGCAGTTCTTC. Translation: CASSPRGSGATSYNEQFF.

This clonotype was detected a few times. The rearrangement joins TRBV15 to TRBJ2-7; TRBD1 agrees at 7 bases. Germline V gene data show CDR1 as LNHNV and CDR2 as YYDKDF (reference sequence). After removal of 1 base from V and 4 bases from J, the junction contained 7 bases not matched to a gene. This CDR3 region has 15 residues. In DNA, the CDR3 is TGTGCCACCAGCAGAGCAAGAGAGGGGGCATACGAGCAGTACTTC. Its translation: CATSRAREGAYEQYF.

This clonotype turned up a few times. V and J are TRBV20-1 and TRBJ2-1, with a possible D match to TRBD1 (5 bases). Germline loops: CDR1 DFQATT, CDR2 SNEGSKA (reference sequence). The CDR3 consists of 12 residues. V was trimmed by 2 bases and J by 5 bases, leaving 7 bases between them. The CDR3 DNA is TGCAGTGCTAGACAGGGCGACAATGAGCAGTTCTTC. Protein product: CSARQGDNEQFF.

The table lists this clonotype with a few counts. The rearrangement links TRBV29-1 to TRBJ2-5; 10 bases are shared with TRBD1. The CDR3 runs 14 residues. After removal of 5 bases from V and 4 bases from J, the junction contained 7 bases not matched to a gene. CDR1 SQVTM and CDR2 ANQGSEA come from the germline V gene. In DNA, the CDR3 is TGCAGCGTTCCCTGGACAGGGGGTGGAGAGACCCAGTACTTC. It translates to CSVPWTGGGETQYF.

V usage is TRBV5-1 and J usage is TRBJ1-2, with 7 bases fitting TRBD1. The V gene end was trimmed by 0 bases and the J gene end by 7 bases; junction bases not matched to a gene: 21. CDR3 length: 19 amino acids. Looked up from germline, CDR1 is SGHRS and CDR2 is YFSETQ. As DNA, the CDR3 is TGCGCCAGCAGCTTGGTCCCCGGACAGGCGAGACTCGTTTACTGTGGCTACACCTTC. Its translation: CASSLVPGQARLVYCGYTF.

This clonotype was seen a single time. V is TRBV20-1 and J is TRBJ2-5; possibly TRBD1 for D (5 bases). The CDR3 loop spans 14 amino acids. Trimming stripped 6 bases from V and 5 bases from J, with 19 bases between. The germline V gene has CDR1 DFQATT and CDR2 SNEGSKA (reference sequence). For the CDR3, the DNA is TGCAGTGCCACACACTGGACCCCAGGGGAGACCCAGTACTTC. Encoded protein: CSATHWTPGETQYF.